The 9 T cell receptor beta chains presented below share a single source sample, sequenced in a study of blood T cells in healthy people across ages. A second 7 to 11 cycle PCR used barcoded and J-beta primers. MiXCR, run by TCRdb on the 5' RACE reads, gives a single entry per CDR3 protein. There are hundreds of thousands of distinct CDR3 sequences in the sample; more than 55% occur only once, and 25% to 30% lies in the top ten. Sequencing was carried out using blood. The source is a man aged 40-49 years in good health.

The chain carries TRBV2 and TRBJ2-6, with 7 bases matching TRBD1. The CDR3 covers 18 residues. The ends lost 6 bases at V and 0 bases at J; junction bases unmatched: 11. CDR1 and CDR2 from the germline V gene are SNHLY and FYNNEI. The CDR3 here is CASRIFLTGHSGANVLTF. The CDR3 nucleotides are TGTGCCAGCAGGATTTTCTTGACAGGGCACTCTGGGGCCAACGTCCTGACTTTC.

CDR3 in amino acids: CSVGRGAGGESEAFF. DNA of the CDR3: TGCAGCGTTGGAAGGGGCGCAGGTGGTGAATCTGAAGCTTTCTTT. The chain uses TRBV29-1 and TRBJ1-1, with D perhaps TRBD1 (5 bases). Trimming left V 4 bases short and J 6 bases short, with 21 bases between. Germline-derived CDR1 and CDR2 are SQVTM and ANQGSEA. This CDR3 has 15 residues.

This chain links TRBV7-9 with TRBJ1-6; maybe TRBD1 (6 bases). Trimming pared 3 bases from V and 8 bases from J, leaving 14 bases between. The CDR3 sequence is 15 residues long. Germline CDR1 and CDR2: SEHNR and FQNEAQ (reference sequence). Here the CDR3 reads CASSFLHREDSPLHF. The CDR3 DNA is TGTGCCAGCAGCTTTCTTCACAGGGAGGATTCACCCCTCCACTTT.

This clonotype came up a few times. This chain joins TRBV5-4 and TRBJ2-1, with D maybe TRBD1 (5 bases). This CDR3 contains 14 residues. Germline-derived CDR1 and CDR2 are SGHNT and YYREEE (reference sequence). Trimming shortened V by 3 bases and J by 8 bases, and 15 bases separated the two germline ends. This CDR3 is CASSSRRGTDEQFF. CDR3 DNA: TGTGCCAGCAGCTCCCGAAGGGGTACCGATGAGCAGTTCTTC.

CDR3 loop: CASSGDVKTYNEQYF. The CDR3 nucleotides are TGCGCCAGCAGCGGGGACGTAAAGACCTACAATGAGCAGTACTTC. V is TRBV4-3 and J is TRBJ2-7; D is tentatively TRBD1 or TRBD2 (5 bases each). The CDR3 runs 15 residues. Looked up from germline, CDR1 is LGHNA and CDR2 is YSLEER. Trimming removed 5 bases from V and 7 bases from J, with 21 bases in between.

This clonotype was seen only a few times. The chain links TRBV5-1 to TRBJ2-4, with 14 bases identical to TRBD2. Unmatched junction bases numbered 11, after V lost 7 bases and J lost 5 bases. The CDR3 sequence is 17 residues long. Germline V gives CDR1 SGHRS, CDR2 YFSETQ. CDR3: CASGTSGTSGSENIQYF. For the CDR3, the DNA is TGCGCCAGCGGAACTTCCGGGACTAGCGGGAGTGAAAACATTCAGTACTTC.

The V call is TRBV7-3, the J call TRBJ2-3, with D perhaps TRBD2 (5 bases). Deletions cut 5 bases from V and 3 bases from J, with 15 bases between. The germline CDR1 and CDR2 sequences are SGHTA and FQGTGA. CDR3 size: 15 residues. The CDR3 DNA reads as TGTGCCAGCAGCCCGATCCGGGGAATGACAGATACGCAGTATTTT. Residues: CASSPIRGMTDTQYF.

This chain joins TRBV7-3 and TRBJ2-1, with 7 nucleotides matching TRBD1. After removal of 0 bases from V and 0 bases from J, the junction contained 2 bases not matched to a gene. This CDR3 is built from 16 residues. Germline V gene lookup returns CDR1 SGHTA and CDR2 FQGTGA. CDR3: CASSLTAGGSYNEQFF. The CDR3, as DNA: TGTGCCAGCAGCTTAACGGCAGGGGGCTCCTACAATGAGCAGTTCTTC.

This clonotype has only a few counts. The V and J genes are TRBV29-1 and TRBJ2-5; D may be TRBD2 (5 bases). The germline V gene has CDR1 SQVTM and CDR2 ANQGSEA. V was trimmed by 4 bases and J by 4 bases, leaving 10 bases between them. This CDR3 is 12 amino acids long. The CDR3 is CSVVSSGETQYF. The CDR3, as DNA: TGCAGCGTTGTGTCCAGCGGAGAGACCCAGTACTTC.